These T cell receptor beta chains were read from a single sample in a study of graft-versus-host responses after intestinal transplantation. Profiled with immunoSEQ multiplex PCR; TCRdb holds only in-frame clones, not every one. The sample carries 20,000 to 25,000 clones, approximately 78% recorded once. No antigen has been assigned to these receptors. Specimen: unstimulated CD8+ T cells sorted from spleen or lymph node cells, collected before transplant. All receptors come from a human donor who was the organ donor for an intestinal transplant. Both conserved end residues are part of each CDR3. A D gene is named only where the DNA matches it firmly. Clone size is not always given. Where it is, it says once, few, many or a class for expanded clones.

cdr3_aa cdr3_nt v_call d_call j_call clone_size
CASSFRGGSTDTQYF TGTGCCAGCAGCTTCCGGGGGGGAAGCACAGATACGCAGTATTTT TRBV13 TRBD2 TRBJ2-3 NA
CASSVGRAQNIQYF TGTGCCAGCAGCGTAGGCAGGGCGCAAAACATTCAGTACTTC TRBV9 NA TRBJ2-4 NA
CASSQGVSYGYTF TGCGCCAGCAGCCAGGGGGTTAGCTATGGCTACACCTTC TRBV4-3 NA TRBJ1-2 NA
CATSIYSDREDGYTF TGTGCCACCAGCATATACAGCGACCGGGAGGATGGCTACACCTTC TRBV15 NA TRBJ1-2 NA
CASSLWEGTSVTQYF TGTGCCAGCAGCCTCTGGGAGGGCACGTCGGTTACGCAGTATTTT TRBV14 TRBD2 TRBJ2-3 NA
CASSSDSSYEQYF TGTGCCAGCAGCTCCGACAGCTCCTACGAGCAGTACTTC TRBV7-7 NA TRBJ2-7 once
CASSLQDRGLPYEQYF TGTGCCAGCAGCTTACAAGACAGGGGTCTCCCCTACGAGCAGTACTTC TRBV7-2 TRBD1 TRBJ2-7 NA
CASSFRDGGSLSNQPQHF TGTGCCAGCAGCTTCCGGGACGGAGGATCCTTAAGCAATCAGCCCCAGCATTTT TRBV5-8 NA TRBJ1-5 NA
CASSLDRGNTIYF TGTGCCAGCAGCTTAGACAGGGGAAACACCATATATTTT TRBV11-2 NA TRBJ1-3 NA
CASSLGGIPDTQYF TGTGCCAGCAGCTTAGGAGGTATTCCGGATACGCAGTATTTT TRBV13 NA TRBJ2-3 NA
CASSAKRDEQFF TGCGCCAGCAGCGCCAAAAGGGATGAGCAGTTCTTC TRBV5-1 NA TRBJ2-1 NA
CASAQPGTSGGWDTGELFF TGTGCCAGCGCCCAACCCGGGACTAGCGGGGGCTGGGACACCGGGGAGCTGTTTTTT TRBV9 TRBD2 TRBJ2-2 few
CASSHTIEYTGELFF TGTGCCAGCAGCCACACCATAGAGTACACCGGGGAGCTGTTTTTT TRBV7-9 NA TRBJ2-2 NA
CASSITSALYTGELFF TGTGCCAGCAGTATAACTTCCGCATTATACACCGGGGAGCTGTTTTTT TRBV28 NA TRBJ2-2 NA
CATASAGGLLDEQFF TGTGCCACCGCGTCGGCTGGGGGCCTCTTAGATGAGCAGTTCTTC TRBV15 NA TRBJ2-1 NA
CASSLGGQGYQPQHF TGTGCCAGCAGCTTAGGGGGACAGGGATACCAGCCCCAGCATTTT TRBV7-2 TRBD1 TRBJ1-5 NA
CASSLFDPNTGELFF TGTGCCAGCAGCTTGTTCGATCCCAACACCGGGGAGCTGTTTTTT TRBV5-6 NA TRBJ2-2 NA
CASKPGLAVYNEQFF TGTGCCAGTAAACCGGGACTAGCGGTTTACAATGAGCAGTTCTTC TRBV19 TRBD2 TRBJ2-1 NA
CASGAGGSYEQYF TGTGCCAGCGGGGCAGGGGGATCCTACGAGCAGTACTTC TRBV19 TRBD1 TRBJ2-7 NA
CAISESKGRGTDTQYF TGTGCCATCAGTGAGTCGAAGGGAAGGGGCACAGATACGCAGTATTTT TRBV10-3 NA TRBJ2-3 NA
CASSLVQGHQETQYF TGTGCCAGCAGCTTAGTGCAGGGACACCAAGAGACCCAGTACTTC TRBV7-9 NA TRBJ2-5 NA
CASSVADGGAYEQYF TGTGCCAGCAGCGTAGCTGACGGGGGGGCCTACGAGCAGTACTTC TRBV9 TRBD2 TRBJ2-7 few
CAVQLAGGLDTQYF TGTGCCGTCCAACTAGCGGGAGGACTGGATACGCAGTATTTT TRBV5-6 TRBD2 TRBJ2-3 NA
CASSLYWGSDANTGELFF TGTGCCAGCAGTCTTTATTGGGGTAGCGACGCGAACACCGGGGAGCTGTTTTTT TRBV27 NA TRBJ2-2 NA
CASSQDLGHPRGSGELFF TGCGCCAGCAGCCAAGATTTAGGACACCCGAGGGGTTCCGGGGAGCTGTTTTTT TRBV4-3 NA TRBJ2-2 NA
CATSSPLAGDPNEQFF TGTGCCACCAGCAGCCCGCTAGCGGGAGATCCCAATGAGCAGTTCTTC TRBV15 TRBD2 TRBJ2-1 NA
CASSREEMLPLHF TGTGCCAGCAGTAGGGAGGAGATGCTGCCCCTCCACTTT TRBV6-1 NA TRBJ1-6 once
CASSLGTGFYEQYF TGTGCCAGCAGCTTAGGGACAGGGTTTTACGAGCAGTACTTC TRBV7-6 TRBD1 TRBJ2-7 NA
CASSVGPTVRETQYF TGTGCCAGCAGCGTAGGCCCCACAGTAAGAGAGACCCAGTACTTC TRBV9 NA TRBJ2-5 NA
CASSFAGTYSYEQYF TGTGCCAGCAGCTTTGCCGGGACGTACTCCTACGAGCAGTACTTC TRBV5-6 NA TRBJ2-7 NA
CASSSGLAGELFF TGTGCCAGCAGTTCGGGACTAGCCGGGGAGCTGTTTTTT TRBV27 TRBD2 TRBJ2-2 NA
CASSLGGDSYEQYF TGTGCCAGCAGCTTAGGAGGAGATTCCTACGAGCAGTACTTC TRBV11-2 NA TRBJ2-7 NA
CASSIKGWWSEAFF TGTGCCAGTAGTATTAAGGGTTGGTGGTCTGAAGCTTTCTTT TRBV19 NA TRBJ1-1 NA
CASSEGLSYNEQFF TGCGCCAGCAGCGAGGGACTTTCCTACAATGAGCAGTTCTTC TRBV5-1 NA TRBJ2-1 few
CASSKDEGTGWGYGYTF TGTGCCAGCAGCAAAGATGAAGGGACAGGATGGGGCTATGGCTACACCTTC TRBV21-1 NA TRBJ1-2 NA
CASSSPESSGNTIYF TGTGCCAGCAGCTCCCCGGAGAGCTCTGGAAACACCATATATTTT TRBV13 NA TRBJ1-3 NA
CASSLRMNTEAFF TGCGCCAGCAGCTTGAGAATGAACACTGAAGCTTTCTTT TRBV5-1 NA TRBJ1-1 NA
CASSPDSYNEKLFF TGTGCCAGCAGCCCGGACAGCTATAATGAAAAACTGTTTTTT TRBV16 NA TRBJ1-4 NA
CASTPGAANTGELFF TGTGCCAGCACTCCAGGGGCGGCGAACACCGGGGAGCTGTTTTTT TRBV7-9 NA TRBJ2-2 NA
CASSVRTGVGETQYF TGTGCCAGCAGCGTAAGGACAGGGGTAGGAGAGACCCAGTACTTC TRBV9 TRBD1 TRBJ2-5 few
CASSQDTSGMRHTDTQYF TGTGCCAGCAGCCAAGACACTAGCGGGATGAGACACACAGATACGCAGTATTTT TRBV4-2 TRBD2 TRBJ2-3 NA
CASSQSDSYEQYF TGCGCCAGCAGTCAATCAGACTCCTACGAGCAGTACTTC TRBV23-1 NA TRBJ2-7 NA
CSVAGELDTGELFF TGCAGCGTTGCTGGGGAACTGGACACCGGGGAGCTGTTTTTT TRBV29-1 NA TRBJ2-2 once
CSVEWGLGTEAFF TGCAGCGTTGAATGGGGGCTCGGCACTGAAGCTTTCTTT TRBV29-1 NA TRBJ1-1 NA
CASSLSKGGALTYGYTF TGTGCCAGCAGTTTATCGAAAGGGGGGGCGCTTACTTATGGCTACACCTTC TRBV27 NA TRBJ1-2 NA
CAWCDEGCPGNTIYF TGTGCCTGGTGCGATGAGGGGTGCCCTGGAAACACCATATATTTT TRBV30 NA TRBJ1-3 NA
CASSLRQGSSYEQYF TGTGCCAGCAGCTTAAGGCAGGGGAGTTCCTACGAGCAGTACTTC TRBV7-7 NA TRBJ2-7 NA
CASSQDKGGGAYNEQFF TGCGCCAGCAGCCAAGATAAGGGCGGGGGGGCCTACAATGAGCAGTTCTTC TRBV4-3 TRBD2 TRBJ2-1 NA
CASSLHRDIKETQYF TGTGCCAGCAGCTTACACCGGGACATTAAAGAGACCCAGTACTTC TRBV7-6 NA TRBJ2-5 NA
CASSLRTGWGTEAFF TGTGCCAGCTCACTAAGAACCGGGTGGGGGACTGAAGCTTTCTTT TRBV18 NA TRBJ1-1 NA
CASSRPFSPGLVRGSYNEQFF TGTGCCAGCAGCCGGCCGTTTTCCCCGGGTCTTGTTCGTGGCTCCTACAATGAGCAGTTCTTC TRBV7-8 NA TRBJ2-1 NA
CASSLGASGDQETQYF TGCGCCAGCAGCTTGGGAGCTAGCGGGGACCAAGAGACCCAGTACTTC TRBV5-1 TRBD2 TRBJ2-5 NA
CASSWRGDNNEQFF TGTGCCAGCAGCTGGAGGGGGGACAACAATGAGCAGTTCTTC TRBV11-2 NA TRBJ2-1 NA
CASSFFRDGRGGYTF TGTGCCAGCAGCTTTTTCCGGGACGGCCGGGGGGGCTACACCTTC TRBV11-2 NA TRBJ1-2 NA
CAWSPDRGPYTEAFF TGTGCCTGGAGTCCGGACAGGGGGCCGTACACTGAAGCTTTCTTT TRBV30 TRBD1 TRBJ1-1 NA
CASSYTGTSGSYEQYF TGTGCCAGCAGCTATACCGGGACTAGCGGCTCCTACGAGCAGTACTTC TRBV7-9 TRBD2 TRBJ2-7 NA
CASSPRDNSYEQYF TGTGCCAGCAGCCCCCGGGACAACTCCTACGAGCAGTACTTC TRBV7-9 NA TRBJ2-7 NA
CASSFGHWGDEQFF TGTGCCAGCAGCTTTGGCCACTGGGGGGATGAGCAGTTCTTC TRBV5-5 NA TRBJ2-1 few
CASSLPSRTHYGYTF TGTGCCAGCAGCTTACCCTCCCGGACGCACTATGGCTACACCTTC TRBV7-9 NA TRBJ1-2 NA
CATSRTGGNQPQHF TGTGCCACCAGCAGGACAGGGGGCAATCAGCCCCAGCATTTT TRBV15 TRBD1 TRBJ1-5 NA